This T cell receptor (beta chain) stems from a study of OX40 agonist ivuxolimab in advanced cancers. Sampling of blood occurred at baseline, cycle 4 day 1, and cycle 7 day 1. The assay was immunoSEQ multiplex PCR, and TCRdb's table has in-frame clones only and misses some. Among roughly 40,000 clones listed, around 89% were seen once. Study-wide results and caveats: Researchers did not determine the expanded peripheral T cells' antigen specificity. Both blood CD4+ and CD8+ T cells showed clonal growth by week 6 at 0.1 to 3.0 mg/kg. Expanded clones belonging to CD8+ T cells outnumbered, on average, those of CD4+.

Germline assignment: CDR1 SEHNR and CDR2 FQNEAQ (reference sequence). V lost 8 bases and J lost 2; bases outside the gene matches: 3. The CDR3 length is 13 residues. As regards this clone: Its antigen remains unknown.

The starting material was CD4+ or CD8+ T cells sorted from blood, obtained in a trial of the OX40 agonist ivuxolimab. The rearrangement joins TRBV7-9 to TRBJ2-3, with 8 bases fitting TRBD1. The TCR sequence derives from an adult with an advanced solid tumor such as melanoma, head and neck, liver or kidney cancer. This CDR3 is CASRQGNTDTQYF. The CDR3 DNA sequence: TGTGCCAGCCGACAGGGGAACACAGATACGCAGTATTTT.